This T cell receptor (beta chain) derives from a study of metastatic and nonmetastatic thyroid tumors. Study as a whole: Repertoires from blood and tumor or nodule tissue of malignant and benign thyroid patients were compared.

The ends lost 4 bases at V and 0 bases at J; junction bases unmatched: 7. The CDR3 is 18 amino acids. The germline V gene encodes CDR1 DFQATT and CDR2 SNEGSKA (reference sequence). General study findings and limits: Reported TCR beta diversity, measured in blood and tumor, was significantly higher for malignant thyroid tumors than for benign nodules.

There were no patients who had received any treatment before thyroid surgery. This clone has only one observation. The antigen remains unidentified. TCRdb used MiXCR to call clones anew from the PCR reads. The sample holds 15,000 to 20,000 clones; about 31% are singletons and the top ten take 20% to 25%. The gene calls are TRBV20-1 and TRBJ2-3; TRBD2 agrees at 16 bases. This sequence was found in a female donor with papillary thyroid cancer or a benign thyroid nodule (not recorded which). Some clones in this sample may be carry-over from other donors' samples. Sequences were obtained from adjacent normal tissue. CDR3 protein: CSATQGTSGRVSTDTQYF. Written as DNA, the CDR3 is TGCAGTGCTACTCAGGGGACTAGCGGGAGGGTTAGCACAGATACGCAGTATTTT.